A single sample gave rise to the 18 T cell receptor beta chains below, sequenced in a study of OX40 agonist ivuxolimab in advanced cancers. TCRdb's table, derived via immunoSEQ multiplex PCR, lists solely in-frame clones and lacks some. Among about 60,000 clones listed, about 88% were seen once. The specimen was CD4+ or CD8+ T cells sorted from blood, collected in a trial of the OX40 agonist ivuxolimab. The receptors were sampled from an adult with an advanced solid tumor such as melanoma, head and neck, liver or kidney cancer.

This clone is deemed medium-sized. The chain uses TRBV7-8 and TRBJ2-3; the D gene is possibly TRBD1 (6 bases). Deletions cut 0 bases from V and 4 bases from J, with 17 bases between. The CDR3 loop spans 17 amino acids. Per the germline V gene, CDR1 is SGHVS and CDR2 is FQNEAQ. CDR3 sequence reads: CASSLAGQYGHADTQYF. As DNA, the CDR3 is TGTGCCAGCAGCTTAGCCGGACAGTACGGGCACGCAGATACGCAGTATTTT.

The V call is TRBV19, the J call TRBJ2-2; D is perhaps TRBD1 (5 bases). The CDR3 length is 14 residues. V was trimmed by 3 bases and J by 6 bases, leaving 11 bases between them. Looked up from germline, CDR1 is LNHDA and CDR2 is SQIVND (reference sequence). CDR3 nucleotide sequence: TGTGCCAGTAGTATCGCCAGGGCGGCCGGGGAGCTGTTTTTT. This translates into CASSIARAAGELFF.

The rearrangement joins TRBV6-5 to TRBJ1-5; 7 bases match TRBD1. This CDR3 has 13 residues. V lost 5 bases to trimming and J lost 5 bases; unmatched junction nucleotides: 3. Germline assignment: CDR1 MNHEY and CDR2 SVGAGI. The CDR3 here is CASSRDSYQPQHF. Here the CDR3 DNA reads TGTGCCAGCAGTCGGGACAGCTATCAGCCCCAGCATTTT.

The CDR3 DNA sequence: TGTGCCAGCAGCCCAACTAGCTCCTACGAGCAGTACTTC. Protein product: CASSPTSSYEQYF. This chain joins TRBV11-2 and TRBJ2-7, with D possibly matching TRBD2 (5 bases). Looked up from germline, CDR1 is SGHAT and CDR2 is FQNNGV. The CDR3 covers 13 residues. V was trimmed by 5 bases and J by 0 bases, leaving 8 bases between them.

The chain is built from TRBV18 and TRBJ1-2; TRBD1 aligns across 7 bases. The CDR3 covers 15 residues. With 3 bases clipped from V and 4 bases from J, the junction kept 8 bases outside the gene matches. Looked up from germline, CDR1 is KGHSH and CDR2 is LQKENI. CDR3 coding DNA: TGTGCCAGCTCACCTTCTCCCGCAGGGGGCTATGGCTACACCTTC. Translation: CASSPSPAGGYGYTF.

The chain has TRBV7-8 and TRBJ2-5; D is uncertain. Germline loops: CDR1 SGHVS, CDR2 FQNEAQ. The CDR3 totals 17 residues. Trimming pared 1 base from V and 1 base from J, leaving 16 bases between. The CDR3 DNA reads TGTGCCAGCAGCTTAGATGAAGATTGGACGGTCCAAGAGACCCAGTACTTC. It translates to CASSLDEDWTVQETQYF.

V is TRBV6-9 and J is TRBJ1-2; 9 bases are a match to TRBD1. V shed 6 bases, J shed 7 bases, and the junction held 12 bases outside the gene matches. The CDR3 consists of 15 residues. CDR1 and CDR2 from the germline V gene are MNHGY and SVAAGI. CDR3 in amino acids: CASSPGQGPLSGYTF. The CDR3 DNA follows: TGTGCCAGCAGCCCGGGACAGGGACCTCTATCTGGCTACACCTTC.

The gene calls are TRBV2 and TRBJ2-1; tentatively, D is TRBD1 (5 bases). The V gene lost 5 bases and the J gene lost 7 bases, with 15 bases spanning the gap. There are 14 residues in the CDR3. The germline V gene encodes CDR1 SNHLY and CDR2 FYNNEI. The CDR3 spells CASSPFFYRNEQFF. The CDR3 DNA is TGTGCCAGCAGTCCCTTCTTCTACAGGAATGAGCAGTTCTTC.

This chain uses TRBV29-1 with TRBJ2-1, with TRBD2 matching over 11 bases. Germline CDR1 and CDR2: SQVTM and ANQGSEA. CDR3 length equals 17 residues. J gave up 4 bases and V 0 bases, and 8 bases lay outside the gene matches. The CDR3 nucleotides read TGCAGCGTTGAAGATCTAAAGACTAGCGGGGCTTACAATGAGCAGTTCTTC. Translation: CSVEDLKTSGAYNEQFF.

The chain is built from TRBV6-1 and TRBJ2-3, with 7 bases matching TRBD1. Per germline, CDR1 MNHNS and CDR2 SASEGT. The CDR3 covers 15 residues. Germline trimming cut 6 bases from V and 4 bases from J; bases unmatched to any gene: 10. CDR3 region: CASSAGRGRADTQYF. The CDR3 nucleotides read TGTGCCAGCAGCGCTGGTAGGGGGCGGGCAGATACGCAGTATTTT.

This clone was recorded once. The chain has TRBV7-2 and TRBJ2-5; D is unclear. V lost 1 base and J lost 2, with 11 bases in between. The CDR3 totals 15 residues. Germline V gives CDR1 SGHTA, CDR2 FQGNSA. The CDR3 spells CASSLEGVRQETQYF. CDR3 coding DNA: TGTGCCAGCAGCTTAGAGGGTGTCAGACAAGAGACCCAGTACTTC.

The table lists this clone with a count of one. This chain joins TRBV5-6 and TRBJ1-6; 8 positions match TRBD1. Looked up from germline, CDR1 is SGHDT and CDR2 is YYEEEE. Unmatched junction bases numbered 5, after V lost 0 bases and J lost 15 bases. The CDR3 is 13 amino acids. In DNA form, the CDR3 reads TGTGCCAGCAGCTTGGCGAGGACAGGGCGCCTCCACTTT. It specifies CASSLARTGRLHF.

This clone has more than one count but fewer than ten. This rearrangement joins TRBV9 to TRBJ1-1, with D possibly TRBD1 on 6 matching bases. There are 14 residues in the CDR3. CDR1 is SGDLS, CDR2 YYNGEE, per germline. Between the trimmed V and J ends, which lost 1 base and 1 base, there was a span of 8 bases. As DNA, the CDR3 is TGTGCCAGCAGCGTAACGACAGGGAACACTGAAGCTTTCTTT. Residues: CASSVTTGNTEAFF.

The rearrangement links TRBV7-2 to TRBJ2-3; 7 nucleotides agree with TRBD1. The CDR3 is 14 amino acids. Per the germline V gene, CDR1 is SGHTA and CDR2 is FQGNSA. J lost 5 bases, V lost 8 bases, and 10 bases had no gene match. This chain's CDR3 is CASQRDSLVDTQYF. The CDR3 nucleotides are TGTGCCAGCCAGAGGGACAGTTTGGTAGATACGCAGTATTTT.

V gene TRBV7-6 combines with J gene TRBJ1-2; D possibly corresponds to TRBD1 (6 bases). V was cut by 5 bases and J by 7 bases, with 17 bases left in between. This CDR3 has 14 amino acids. Per germline, CDR1 SGHVS and CDR2 FNYEAQ. The CDR3 sequence: CASSQQSGAGGYTF. The CDR3 coding sequence is TGTGCCAGCAGCCAACAGTCAGGGGCGGGTGGCTACACCTTC.

The chain links TRBV27 to TRBJ1-6, with a weak D call TRBD1 (5 bases). There are 15 residues in the CDR3. Germline V gene data show CDR1 as MNHEY and CDR2 as SMNVEV (reference sequence). The germline V and J ends were trimmed by 2 bases and 7 bases, with 12 bases remaining between them. CDR3 loop: CASSLQGTVNSPLHF. The DNA of the CDR3 is TGTGCCAGCAGTTTACAAGGGACGGTGAATTCACCCCTCCACTTT.

This rearrangement joins TRBV29-1 to TRBJ2-2, with a possible D match to TRBD2 (6 bases). V gave up 4 bases and J gave up 7 bases, with 13 bases separating them. This CDR3 has 13 residues. Germline CDR1 is SQVTM and CDR2 is ANQGSEA. CDR3: CSVGRRGNGELFF. The CDR3 bases are TGCAGCGTTGGTCGGCGGGGCAACGGGGAGCTGTTTTTT.

The J gene is TRBJ2-3, the V gene TRBV7-3; weak D call: TRBD2 (6 bases). Germline V gene lookup returns CDR1 SGHTA and CDR2 FQGTGA. The CDR3 covers 12 residues. Trimming stripped 5 bases from V and 7 bases from J, with 10 bases between. CDR3 protein: CASSVGGNTQYF. CDR3 nucleotides: TGTGCCAGCAGCGTCGGGGGAAATACGCAGTATTTT.